Listed below are T cell receptor beta chains from one sample, sequenced in a study of tumor-infiltrating lymphocytes in localized non-small cell lung cancer. Repertoires were generated with immunoSEQ multiplex PCR, while TCRdb's copy carries only in-frame clones and drops some. This table has around 10,000 clones, around 68% appearing once. The sample was lung tumor tissue. These receptors were collected from a human donor with non-small cell lung cancer. Each CDR3 is given with its conserved first and last residue. The D gene is left open where the match is weak. Part of the rows lack a size; the others show once, few, many or a class for expanded clones.

D,size,J,V,CDR3,DNA
.,.,TRBJ1-2,TRBV4-1,CASSQAGGGRGYYGYTF,TGCGCCAGCAGCCAGGCGGGTGGGGGAAGGGGGTACTATGGCTACACCTTC
.,.,TRBJ1-6,TRBV7-9,CASSLPPPSPLHF,TGTGCCAGCAGCTTACCCCCTCCTTCACCCCTCCACTTT
TRBD1,.,TRBJ2-7,TRBV10-1,CASSTGGTRDEQYF,TGCGCCAGCAGTACAGGGGGCACCAGGGACGAGCAGTACTTC
.,once,TRBJ2-1,TRBV6-5,CASSNRYEQFF,TGTGCCAGCAGTAACCGATATGAGCAGTTCTTC
.,.,TRBJ1-2,TRBV4-3,CASSPILHRRYGYTF,TGCGCCAGCAGCCCCATCCTTCACCGGCGCTATGGCTACACCTTC
TRBD2,.,TRBJ2-1,TRBV5-6,CASRGGTSGSFNEQFF,TGTGCCAGCAGAGGGGGGACTAGCGGGAGTTTCAATGAGCAGTTCTTC
.,.,TRBJ2-1,TRBV25-1,CASSPQFRLYNEQFF,TGTGCCAGCAGTCCACAGTTTAGGCTTTACAATGAGCAGTTCTTC
.,.,TRBJ2-7,TRBV5-1,CASSPGYGGEQYF,TGCGCCAGCAGCCCAGGGTACGGAGGCGAGCAGTACTTC
TRBD1,.,TRBJ1-2,TRBV5-4,CASSPRDRDYGYTF,TGTGCCAGCAGCCCACGGGACAGGGACTATGGCTACACCTTC
.,few,TRBJ2-7,TRBV6-5,CASRGTYEQYF,TGTGCCAGCAGAGGAACCTACGAGCAGTACTTC
.,few,TRBJ2-5,TRBV5-1,CASSLESAQETQYF,TGCGCCAGCAGCTTGGAGTCAGCCCAAGAGACCCAGTACTTC
.,once,TRBJ2-7,TRBV7-2,CASSLALGRQDEQYF,TGTGCCAGCAGCTTAGCCTTGGGGCGTCAGGACGAGCAGTACTTC
.,.,TRBJ2-2,TRBV5-6,CASSLASFGELFF,TGTGCCAGCAGCTTGGCCTCCTTCGGGGAGCTGTTTTTT
TRBD2,once,TRBJ2-1,TRBV7-2,CASSLGLRLAGNNEQFF,TGTGCCAGCAGCTTAGGTCTAAGGCTAGCGGGAAACAATGAGCAGTTCTTC
.,.,TRBJ2-7,TRBV4-3,CASSQRTFERGEQYF,TGCGCCAGCAGCCAAAGGACATTCGAAAGAGGCGAGCAGTACTTC
.,.,TRBJ1-5,TRBV18,CASSQNPGSGNQPQHF,TGTGCCAGCTCACAGAACCCCGGGTCCGGCAATCAGCCCCAGCATTTT
TRBD2,.,TRBJ2-1,TRBV9,CASSARRGLAGGPGSYNEQFF,TGTGCCAGCAGCGCCAGAAGAGGACTAGCGGGGGGGCCGGGGTCCTACAATGAGCAGTTCTTC
.,.,TRBJ1-1,TRBV18,CASSPKSGDTEAFF,TGTGCCAGCTCACCAAAGTCTGGGGACACTGAAGCTTTCTTT
.,once,TRBJ2-3,TRBV7-2,CASSSAGAVDTQYF,TGTGCCAGCAGCTCAGCTGGGGCTGTGGATACGCAGTATTTT
TRBD2,.,TRBJ2-7,TRBV29-1,CSVEQGSGGLYEQYF,TGCAGCGTTGAACAGGGTAGCGGGGGACTGTACGAGCAGTACTTC
.,.,TRBJ1-2,TRBV28,CASTDSSGYTF,TGTGCCAGTACAGATTCGTCCGGCTACACCTTC
.,medium-sized,TRBJ1-2,TRBV29-1,CSVDPDYGNVYGYTF,TGCAGCGTTGACCCCGATTACGGGAATGTCTATGGCTACACCTTC
.,.,TRBJ1-5,TRBV9,CASSLTGNQPQHF,TGTGCCAGCAGCTTGACGGGCAATCAGCCCCAGCATTTT
.,.,TRBJ2-1,TRBV5-1,CASSLADYNEQFF,TGCGCCAGCAGCTTGGCAGACTACAATGAGCAGTTCTTC
TRBD1,medium-sized,TRBJ1-2,TRBV5-4,CASSPGGISGYTF,TGTGCCAGCAGCCCAGGGGGAATATCGGGCTACACCTTC
TRBD1,medium-sized,TRBJ1-5,TRBV28,CASSFSLRDRRNQPQHF,TGTGCCAGCAGTTTTTCTCTTAGGGACAGGCGCAATCAGCCCCAGCATTTT
.,.,TRBJ1-5,TRBV7-8,CASSLTGGDQPQHF,TGTGCCAGCAGCTTAACGGGAGGGGATCAGCCCCAGCATTTT
.,.,TRBJ2-2,TRBV5-5,CASSLGHANTGELFF,TGTGCCAGCAGCTTGGGACACGCGAACACCGGGGAGCTGTTTTTT
TRBD1,few,TRBJ2-3,TRBV7-6,CASSPHNRGGTDTQYF,TGTGCCAGCAGCCCCCACAACAGGGGCGGGACAGATACGCAGTATTTT
.,.,TRBJ2-6,TRBV29-1,CSVARVTSGANVLTF,TGCAGCGTTGCCAGGGTTACCTCTGGGGCCAACGTCCTGACTTTC
.,.,TRBJ1-2,TRBV27,CASSNREDYGYTF,TGTGCCAGCAGTAACAGGGAAGATTATGGCTACACCTTC
.,.,TRBJ1-1,TRBV19,CASSPVRGGDTEAFF,TGTGCCAGTAGTCCCGTGAGAGGGGGGGACACTGAAGCTTTCTTT
TRBD1,once,TRBJ1-2,TRBV7-9,CAGLQGNYGYTF,TGTGCCGGGCTACAGGGGAACTATGGCTACACCTTC
TRBD1,.,TRBJ1-5,TRBV7-2,CASSLGGGQGRNQPQHF,TGTGCCAGCAGCTTAGGGGGGGGACAGGGACGGAATCAGCCCCAGCATTTT
TRBD1,once,TRBJ1-1,TRBV5-1,CASSLYTGQGWTEAFF,TGCGCCAGCAGCTTGTATACCGGACAGGGGTGGACTGAAGCTTTCTTT
TRBD1,few,TRBJ1-1,TRBV29-1,CSVGTDLMNTEAFF,TGCAGCGTCGGGACAGACCTAATGAACACTGAAGCTTTCTTT
.,once,TRBJ2-1,TRBV29-1,CSAGPEGYYNEQFF,TGCAGCGCTGGCCCAGAGGGGTACTACAATGAGCAGTTCTTC
TRBD1,.,TRBJ1-4,TRBV5-1,CASSLGRQGYTEKLFF,TGCGCCAGCAGCCTGGGGCGACAGGGCTACACGGAAAAACTGTTTTTT
TRBD1,.,TRBJ1-6,TRBV5-4,CASSATGTGYNSPLHF,TGTGCCAGCAGCGCAACCGGGACAGGGTATAATTCACCCCTCCACTTT
.,.,TRBJ2-1,TRBV11-3,CASTRGQVTYNEQFF,TGTGCCAGCACCCGAGGGCAGGTGACGTACAATGAGCAGTTCTTC
.,.,TRBJ2-7,TRBV7-8,CASSAQDYEQYF,TGTGCCAGCAGCGCACAGGACTACGAGCAGTACTTC
.,medium-sized,TRBJ2-7,TRBV21-1,CASSKVGQGTGEQYF,.
.,.,TRBJ2-7,TRBV2,CASTPLSYEQYF,TGTGCCAGCACTCCCCTCTCCTACGAGCAGTACTTC
TRBD1,.,TRBJ1-1,TRBV5-1,CASSLGQGATEAFF,TGCGCCAGCAGCTTGGGTCAGGGGGCCACTGAAGCTTTCTTT
.,.,TRBJ1-5,TRBV6-6,CASSYSGPYNQPQHF,TGTGCCAGCAGTTACTCGGGGCCCTACAATCAGCCCCAGCATTTT
.,few,TRBJ2-3,TRBV6-6,CASVSTASTDTQYF,TGTGCCAGCGTTTCGACGGCTAGCACAGATACGCAGTATTTT
.,.,TRBJ2-7,TRBV18,CASSVEGNYEQYF,TGTGCCAGCTCGGTGGAGGGAAACTACGAGCAGTACTTC
TRBD1,once,TRBJ1-2,TRBV4-1,CASSHFDRGSYGYTF,TGCGCCAGCAGCCACTTCGACAGGGGTTCCTATGGCTACACCTTC